These 24 T cell receptor beta chains came from one sample sequenced in a study of blood T cell repertoires in COVID-19. Assay used: immunoSEQ multiplex PCR; TCRdb lists only in-frame clones, some missing. The data contain roughly 200,000 clones, 75% to 90% of them singletons. Sequencing used peripheral blood. The receptors shown here come from a woman aged 60 to 75 with acute or convalescent COVID-19.

J is TRBJ2-3 and V is TRBV2; tentative D call: TRBD2 (6 bases). The CDR3 loop spans 16 amino acids. Germline V gives CDR1 SNHLY, CDR2 FYNNEI. Trimming shortened V by 5 bases and J by 0 bases, and 15 bases separated the two germline ends. CDR3 residues: CASSYPGGTSTDTQYF. As DNA, the CDR3 is TGTGCCAGCAGTTATCCCGGCGGGACCAGCACAGATACGCAGTATTTT.

This rearrangement joins TRBV28 to TRBJ1-1; maybe TRBD1 (6 bases). With 2 bases removed from V and 5 bases from J, the gap between germline ends came to 15 bases. Germline V gene data show CDR1 as MDHEN and CDR2 as SYDVKM. This CDR3 contains 15 residues. CDR3 loop: CASSLIQGGGTEAFF. The CDR3 DNA reads as TGTGCCAGCAGTTTAATACAGGGAGGGGGGACTGAAGCTTTCTTT.

This sequence joins TRBV28 and TRBJ1-4; TRBD1 is a possible D gene (6 bases). With 11 bases removed from V and 7 bases from J, the gap between germline ends came to 23 bases. Germline loops: CDR1 MDHEN, CDR2 SYDVKM. CDR3 length: 15 amino acids. The CDR3, as DNA: TGTGCCTGCTCCGGGGAAGCGGGGGCGCTTGAAAAACTGTTTTTT. Protein: CACSGEAGALEKLFF.

The rearrangement links TRBV30 to TRBJ1-3; 11 bases are shared with TRBD1. V lost 3 bases to trimming and J lost 4 bases; unmatched junction nucleotides: 5. The germline gives CDR1 GTSNPN, CDR2 SVGIG (reference sequence). This CDR3 spans 15 amino acids. The CDR3 DNA follows: TGTGCCTGGAGCCTGGACAGGGGGCGCGGAAACACCATATATTTT. Translation: CAWSLDRGRGNTIYF. Using reference TRBV30 and TRBJ1-3 for the parts outside the CDR3, the full variable domain is SQTIHQWPATLVQPVGSPLSLECTVEGTSNPNLYWYRQAAGRGLQLLFYSVGIGQISSEVPQNLSASRPQDRQFILSSKKLLLSDSGFYLCAWSLDRGRGNTIYFGEGSWLTVV.

CDR3 DNA sequence: TGTGCCAGCAGCGAGAGCCTCGGTCGGGGCACAGATACGCAGTATTTT. Protein: CASSESLGRGTDTQYF. This chain joins TRBV9 and TRBJ2-3; D gene ambiguous. Germline CDR1 and CDR2: SGDLS and YYNGEE. V was clipped by 3 bases and J by 1 base, with 15 bases between them. CDR3 length equals 16 residues.

This chain links TRBV6-5 with TRBJ1-2; D is unresolved. The CDR3 has 12 residues. Germline V CDR1 and CDR2: MNHEY, SVGAGI. The V end lost 4 bases, the J end lost 3 bases, and 6 bases lay between the germline ends. The chain's CDR3 is CASSSQDYGYTF. In DNA, the CDR3 is TGTGCCAGCAGTTCCCAGGACTATGGCTACACCTTC.

CDR3 amino acids: CASSPGRGLSTEAFF. The CDR3 nucleotides read TGTGCCAGCTCACCGGGCAGGGGATTGAGCACTGAAGCTTTCTTT. The chain employs TRBV18 and TRBJ1-1; TRBD1 is a possible D gene (6 bases). Germline V gene sequence: CDR1 KGHSH, CDR2 LQKENI. V lost 3 bases to trimming and J lost 4 bases, with 15 bases between them. The length of the CDR3 is 15 residues.

This clone was counted once. This sequence joins TRBV29-1 and TRBJ1-1, with D maybe TRBD1 (6 bases). Trimming took off 7 bases at V and 6 bases at J, with 12 bases between the two ends. Germline CDR1 SQVTM, CDR2 ANQGSEA. The CDR3 loop spans 11 amino acids. The CDR3 sequence is CSGQQGPEAFF. CDR3 in DNA: TGCAGCGGACAACAGGGCCCTGAAGCTTTCTTT.

This sequence joins TRBV11-1 and TRBJ2-2; TRBD1 matches at 7 bases. Trimming removed 10 bases from V and 0 bases from J; junction bases left unmatched: 5. Looked up from germline, CDR1 is SGHAT and CDR2 is FQDESV (reference sequence). The CDR3 loop spans 14 amino acids. The CDR3 spells CATRDSSNTGELFF. DNA for the CDR3: TGTGCCACTCGGGACAGTTCGAACACCGGGGAGCTGTTTTTT.

The rearrangement uses TRBV10-3 and TRBJ1-6, with D possibly being TRBD1 (5 bases). This CDR3 spans 14 amino acids. Germline values: CDR1 ENHRY, CDR2 SYGVKD. V lost 6 bases and J 7 bases, leaving 13 bases between the germline ends. In DNA, the CDR3 is TGTGCCATCAGAGCGACAGAGAGCAATTCACCCCTCCACTTT. This sequence encodes CAIRATESNSPLHF.

This clone showed up just once. V gene TRBV5-1 combines with J gene TRBJ2-6, with 8 bases identical to TRBD1. Germline lookup yields CDR1 SGHRS and CDR2 YFSETQ. CDR3 length equals 16 residues. V shed 2 bases and J 4 bases; nucleotides not matched to a gene: 5. CDR3 bases: TGCGCCAGCAGCTTAACAGGGGGAGAAGGGGCCAACGTCCTGACTTTC. Encoded protein: CASSLTGGEGANVLTF.

This chain links TRBV20-1 with TRBJ2-1; D is ambiguous. V was shortened by 3 bases and J by 0 bases, with 12 bases between the two germline ends. CDR1 is DFQATT, CDR2 SNEGSKA, per germline (reference sequence). The CDR3 runs 15 residues. The CDR3 sequence is CSASFWASSYNEQFF. As DNA, the CDR3 is TGCAGTGCTAGTTTTTGGGCGAGCTCCTACAATGAGCAGTTCTTC.

The chain recombines TRBV6-6 with TRBJ2-7; D ambiguous. Germline CDR1 is MNHNY and CDR2 is SVGAGI (reference sequence). CDR3 length: 16 residues. V was trimmed by 0 bases and J by 1 base, leaving 13 bases between them. The CDR3: CASSYSTPLRSYEQYV. The CDR3, as DNA: TGTGCCAGCAGTTACTCGACGCCCCTGAGGTCCTACGAGCAGTACGTC.

V gene TRBV29-1 combines with J gene TRBJ2-2; TRBD2 might be the D (6 bases). The V gene lost 7 bases and the J gene lost 8 bases, with 17 bases spanning the gap. From germline, CDR1 is SQVTM and CDR2 ANQGSEA. The CDR3 length is 13 residues. This CDR3 reads CSAVTTEGGELFF. The CDR3 DNA sequence: TGCAGCGCCGTGACTACGGAGGGGGGGGAGCTGTTTTTT.

V gene TRBV5-1 combines with J gene TRBJ2-1, with 7 bases matching TRBD2. Trimming removed 2 bases from V and 7 bases from J; junction bases left unmatched: 9. The CDR3 totals 15 residues. CDR1 is SGHRS, CDR2 YFSETQ, per germline. The CDR3 region has the DNA TGCGCCAGCAGCTTAGAAGCGGGAAAGGCAAATGAGCAGTTCTTC. Translating it yields CASSLEAGKANEQFF.

This clone showed up just a few times. The chain couples TRBV6-5 to TRBJ2-2, with D unclear. Germline V gives CDR1 MNHEY, CDR2 SVGAGI. V dropped 6 bases and J dropped 4 bases, with 12 bases sitting between them. The CDR3 totals 14 residues. Here the CDR3 DNA reads TGTGCCAGCAGGACACTTCAGAGCACCGGGGAGCTGTTTTTT. It codes for CASRTLQSTGELFF.

This rearrangement joins TRBV28 to TRBJ1-6, with 11 bases fitting TRBD1. The germline CDR1 and CDR2 sequences are MDHEN and SYDVKM. This CDR3 is 17 amino acids long. V trimming: 3 bases; J trimming: 13 bases; junction bases outside the gene matches: 14. The CDR3: CASSFAISGTGGWPLHF. CDR3 in DNA: TGTGCCAGCAGTTTCGCGATATCCGGGACAGGGGGATGGCCCCTCCACTTT.

The V and J genes are TRBV15 and TRBJ2-1; 7 bases align to TRBD2. Germline CDR1 and CDR2: LNHNV and YYDKDF (reference sequence). CDR3 size: 13 residues. With 5 bases clipped from V and 9 bases from J, the junction kept 7 bases outside the gene matches. The CDR3 here is CATSSGRNFEQFF. The DNA for the CDR3 is TGTGCCACCAGCTCCGGGAGGAACTTTGAGCAGTTCTTC.

The chain is built from TRBV5-5 and TRBJ1-2; 8 nucleotides line up with TRBD1. The V gene end was trimmed by 4 bases and the J gene end by 5 bases; junction bases not matched to a gene: 7. There are 14 residues in the CDR3. Per the germline V gene, CDR1 is SGHKS and CDR2 is YYEKEE (reference sequence). This CDR3 reads CASSATGERYGYTF. CDR3 DNA: TGTGCCAGCAGCGCGACAGGGGAACGTTATGGCTACACCTTC.

V and J are TRBV30 and TRBJ2-1; 9 nucleotides match TRBD1. The V and J ends lost 4 bases and 9 bases, in that order; junction bases with no gene match: 7. CDR1 is GTSNPN and CDR2 is SVGIG in the germline V gene (reference sequence). CDR3 length: 13 amino acids. CDR3 sequence: CAWKGQGFTEQFF. CDR3 sequence (DNA): TGTGCCTGGAAGGGACAGGGATTCACTGAGCAGTTCTTC.

The chain combines TRBV11-2 with TRBJ2-1, with a tentative D call TRBD2 (5 bases). This CDR3 is built from 14 residues. V lost 5 bases to trimming and J lost 7 bases, with 15 bases between them. The germline gives CDR1 SGHAT, CDR2 FQNNGV. The CDR3 here is CASSRPGERNEQFF. The DNA for the CDR3 is TGTGCCAGCAGCCGACCCGGGGAGAGGAATGAGCAGTTCTTC.

J is TRBJ2-6 and V is TRBV7-9; TRBD2 aligns across 7 bases. V was clipped by 1 base and J by 0 bases; unmatched bases: 6. Germline CDR1 reads SEHNR; CDR2 reads FQNEAQ (reference sequence). The CDR3 spans 18 residues. This CDR3 is CASSLGAGGSSGANVLTF. The DNA for the CDR3 is TGTGCCAGCAGCTTAGGGGCGGGCGGGAGCTCTGGGGCCAACGTCCTGACTTTC.

The V gene is TRBV19, the J gene TRBJ2-2; possible D gene TRBD1, 6 bases. Germline CDR1 and CDR2: LNHDA and SQIVND (reference sequence). V was cut by 6 bases and J by 0 bases, with 11 bases left in between. The CDR3 runs 15 residues. CDR3 protein: CASSRQVTNTGELFF. The CDR3 DNA reads TGTGCCAGTAGCCGACAGGTTACGAACACCGGGGAGCTGTTTTTT.

The rearrangement joins TRBV6-5 to TRBJ1-2, with D tentatively TRBD1 (5 bases). V lost 0 bases and J lost 8, with 13 bases in between. From germline, CDR1 is MNHEY and CDR2 SVGAGI. The CDR3 is 14 residues long. This chain's CDR3 is CASSYSNRPSGYTF. DNA of the CDR3: TGTGCCAGCAGTTACTCGAACAGGCCCTCCGGCTACACCTTC.